Below, 17 T cell receptor beta chains from the same sample are listed, as sequenced in a study of T-cell memory formation after mild COVID-19. TCRdb fed the 5' RACE reads into MiXCR, producing one record per CDR3 protein. The sample carries 65,000 to 90,000 distinct CDR3 sequences, 9.5% to 15% recorded once. The source material was PBMCs or a T cell subset sorted from them (not recorded which). The receptors derive from a young man who had mild COVID-19 (a few samples of this study predate the infection). Cell type and time point are not known.

There are many counts of this clonotype. The V and J genes are TRBV7-9 and TRBJ1-6; 9 bases are a match to TRBD1. The V gene's germline CDR1 is SEHNR and CDR2 FQNEAQ (reference sequence). CDR3 length: 15 residues. The junction had 5 bases not matched to a gene; V was cut back by 5 bases and J by 6 bases. The CDR3 bases are TGTGCCAGCAGCCTCCGGGACAGGGCTAATTCACCCCTCCACTTT. Amino acid sequence: CASSLRDRANSPLHF. Based on the CDR3 plus reference TRBV7-9 and TRBJ1-6, the full variable domain is DTGVSQNPRHKITKRGQNVTFRCDPISEHNRLYWYRQTLGQGPEFLTYFQNEAQLEKSRLLSDRFSAERPKGSFSTLEIQRTEQGDSAMYLCASSLRDRANSPLHFGNGTRLTVT.

This clonotype was picked up a small number of times. This chain connects TRBV7-8 to TRBJ2-3; 10 positions agree with TRBD2. This CDR3 comprises 15 residues. J gave up 0 bases and V 6 bases, and 3 bases lay outside the gene matches. Germline CDR1 and CDR2: SGHVS and FQNEAQ. DNA of the CDR3: TGTGCCAGCAGTACTAGCGGGGCTAGCACAGATACGCAGTATTTT. As protein: CASSTSGASTDTQYF.

This clonotype was found a few times. The chain couples TRBV7-3 to TRBJ2-2, with D unclear. Germline CDR1 SGHTA, CDR2 FQGTGA. This CDR3 region has 14 residues. The V end was cut by 2 bases, the J end by 1 base, with 5 bases between. CDR3 sequence (DNA): TGTGCCAGCAGCTTAGTTGGGAACACCGGGGAGCTGTTTTTT. It codes for CASSLVGNTGELFF.

V and J are TRBV10-3 and TRBJ1-2; 9 nucleotides align to TRBD1. The length of the CDR3 is 14 residues. Germline V gene sequence: CDR1 ENHRY, CDR2 SYGVKD. Germline trimming cut 4 bases from V and 4 bases from J; bases unmatched to any gene: 4. CDR3 loop: CAISAGDRVYGYTF. CDR3 DNA: TGTGCCATCAGTGCAGGGGACAGGGTCTATGGCTACACCTTC.

This clonotype turned up a few times. This chain uses TRBV7-2 with TRBJ1-1, with D possibly matching TRBD1 (5 bases). V dropped 2 bases and J dropped 1 base, with 11 bases sitting between them. Germline CDR1 SGHTA, CDR2 FQGNSA. The CDR3 length is 15 residues. CDR3 in amino acids: CASSLFPGGNTEAFF. The CDR3 DNA reads as TGTGCCAGCAGCTTATTTCCGGGGGGGAACACTGAAGCTTTCTTT.

V gene TRBV15 combines with J gene TRBJ2-1, with 8 bases aligning to TRBD2. This CDR3 region has 18 residues. Germline values: CDR1 LNHNV, CDR2 YYDKDF (reference sequence). The V and J ends lost 0 bases and 8 bases, in that order; junction bases with no gene match: 15. This CDR3 is CATSRDPIKGLGGYEQFF. The CDR3 DNA sequence: TGTGCCACCAGCAGAGACCCCATCAAGGGACTAGGGGGTTATGAGCAGTTCTTC.

The rearrangement joins TRBV4-2 to TRBJ2-1, with a weak D call TRBD1 (5 bases). The CDR3 covers 14 residues. Germline CDR1 and CDR2: LGHNA and YNFKEQ. V was pared by 1 base and J by 6 bases, with 10 bases between. This CDR3 is CASSQGAGFNEQFF. The CDR3 DNA follows: TGTGCCAGCAGCCAAGGGGCAGGGTTCAATGAGCAGTTCTTC.

J is TRBJ1-2 and V is TRBV11-2; 10 bases map to TRBD1. With 5 bases clipped from V and 4 bases from J, the junction kept 7 bases outside the gene matches. Germline V lookup: CDR1 SGHAT, CDR2 FQNNGV. CDR3 length equals 15 residues. CDR3 region: CASSLDWDRGYGYTF. The CDR3 coding sequence is TGTGCCAGCAGCCTCGACTGGGACAGGGGCTATGGCTACACCTTC. Filled out from reference TRBV11-2 and TRBJ1-2, the complete variable domain reads EAGVAQSPRYKIIEKRQSVAFWCNPISGHATLYWYQQILGQGPKLLIQFQNNGVVDDSQLPKDRFSAERLKGVDSTLKIQPAKLEDSAVYLCASSLDWDRGYGYTFGSGTRLTVV.

The chain has TRBV7-2 and TRBJ2-5, with D perhaps being TRBD1 or TRBD2 (5 bases each). Looked up from germline, CDR1 is SGHTA and CDR2 is FQGNSA. The CDR3 is 15 residues long. The ends were cut back, 4 bases at V and 4 bases at J, with 16 bases in the middle. For the CDR3, the DNA is TGTGCCAGCAGCTCCTCCGGGACCTGGGGAGAGACCCAGTACTTC. Its translation: CASSSSGTWGETQYF.

There are a few counts of this clonotype. This rearrangement joins TRBV7-3 to TRBJ1-4; D is unclear. There are 15 residues in the CDR3. With 4 bases removed from V and 8 bases from J, the gap between germline ends came to 17 bases. Germline loops: CDR1 SGHTA, CDR2 FQGTGA. CDR3 amino acids: CASSSRTATGEKLFF. CDR3 sequence (DNA): TGTGCCAGCAGCTCCCGAACCGCGACCGGGGAAAAACTGTTTTTT.

This clonotype was observed a few times. V usage is TRBV25-1 and J usage is TRBJ2-1; D is unclear. This CDR3 has 13 amino acids. The germline gives CDR1 MGHDK, CDR2 SYGVNS. V was pared by 4 bases and J by 0 bases, with 4 bases between. CDR3 nucleotides: TGTGCCAGCAGTGGGTCCTCCTACAATGAGCAGTTCTTC. Protein: CASSGSSYNEQFF.

The rearrangement uses TRBV4-3 and TRBJ2-1; D is ambiguous. CDR1 is LGHNA, CDR2 YSLEER, per germline. Trimming left V 1 base short and J 8 bases short, with 12 bases between. The CDR3 length is 14 residues. The CDR3 sequence: CASSQGKASDEQFF. The DNA of the CDR3 is TGCGCCAGCAGCCAAGGCAAAGCATCCGATGAGCAGTTCTTC.

J is TRBJ2-5 and V is TRBV7-9; 8 bases agree with TRBD2. This CDR3 has 16 residues. V trimming: 1 base; J trimming: 2 bases; junction bases outside the gene matches: 6. CDR1 is SEHNR and CDR2 is FQNEAQ in the germline V gene (reference sequence). CDR3 in DNA: TGTGCCAGCAGCTTAGTCGGGGGGGTCGTACAAGAGACCCAGTACTTC. It translates to CASSLVGGVVQETQYF.

This chain links TRBV4-1 with TRBJ1-5; perhaps TRBD1 as D (5 bases). The CDR3 is made up of 14 amino acids. Germline CDR1 MGHRA, CDR2 YSYEKL. V lost 3 bases, J lost 1 base, and 7 bases lay in between. Here the CDR3 reads CASSQGGSNQPQHF. CDR3 bases: TGCGCCAGCAGCCAGGGGGGGAGCAATCAGCCCCAGCATTTT.

The chain carries TRBV5-1 and TRBJ1-1; no definite D call. This CDR3 is 13 amino acids long. Germline V lookup: CDR1 SGHRS, CDR2 YFSETQ. V lost 2 bases and J lost 1, with 6 bases in between. The CDR3 loop reads CASSFFGNTEAFF. CDR3 DNA sequence: TGCGCCAGCAGCTTTTTTGGGAACACTGAAGCTTTCTTT.

Many counts were recorded for this clonotype. The V and J genes are TRBV7-8 and TRBJ1-2; D may be TRBD1 (6 bases). This CDR3 has 18 amino acids. V was shortened by 0 bases and J by 4 bases, with 21 bases between the two germline ends. Germline assignment: CDR1 SGHVS and CDR2 FQNEAQ. DNA for the CDR3: TGTGCCAGCAGCTTAGCGGCGGGGGGCGCGGGGCTGGGCTATGGCTACACCTTC. Translating it yields CASSLAAGGAGLGYGYTF.

The CDR3 DNA is TGTGCCAGCAGTGGGTACAGGGGCGACAATCAGCCCCAGCATTTT. It specifies CASSGYRGDNQPQHF. The J gene is TRBJ1-5, the V gene TRBV6-1; 7 nucleotides align to TRBD1. The germline CDR1 and CDR2 sequences are MNHNS and SASEGT. The CDR3 is made up of 15 amino acids. Trimming at V came to 4 bases and at J to 3 bases, leaving 6 bases not matched to a gene.